This TCR beta chain was recovered during a study of T cell changes during pregnancy in multiple sclerosis. V shed 4 bases, J shed 5 bases, and the junction held 12 bases outside the gene matches. The CDR3 consists of 16 residues. Germline V lookup: CDR1 SGHVS, CDR2 FQNEAQ. Clones were sequenced by immunoSEQ multiplex PCR, and TCRdb holds only the in-frame ones, with some missing. Of some 69,000 clones listed, 90% to 95% are singletons. The genes are TRBV7-8 and TRBJ1-2, with 8 bases matching TRBD1. This receptor was taken from a female donor in good health, enrolled as a control in a pregnancy study. The material sequenced was peripheral blood, taken in the second trimester of pregnancy. CDR3 protein: CASSSRTGPNLYGYTF. The CDR3 DNA reads TGTGCCAGCAGCTCACGGACAGGGCCAAATCTGTATGGCTACACCTTC.